This T cell receptor beta chain is from a study of human T cells and chemical hapten exposure. Of note for this clonotype: Possible read error: a much larger clone is one base away.

The CDR3 sequence is 16 residues long. With V trimmed by 2 bases and J by 2 bases, 9 bases remained unmatched. CDR1 KGHSH and CDR2 LQKENI come from the germline V gene. The time point denotes: pre-sensitization, week 0. Treatment meaning: therapeutic diphenylcyclopropenone sensitization with weekly scalp DPC. One entry per CDR3 protein, called by TCRdb with MiXCR from the RACE reads. This table holds around 95,000 distinct CDR3 sequences, approximately 10% found once. This TCR was recovered from a woman in her sixties with alopecia areata. Some clones in this sample may be carry-over from other donors' samples. The rearrangement uses TRBV18 and TRBJ2-7; the match to TRBD2 covers 7 bases. Sequences were derived from whole blood, sampled in connection with sensitization to the hapten diphenylcyclopropenone (DPC). Here the CDR3 reads CASSPIGGSFTYEQYF. The CDR3 coding sequence is TGTGCCAGCTCACCAATCGGGGGGTCATTCACCTACGAGCAGTACTTC.